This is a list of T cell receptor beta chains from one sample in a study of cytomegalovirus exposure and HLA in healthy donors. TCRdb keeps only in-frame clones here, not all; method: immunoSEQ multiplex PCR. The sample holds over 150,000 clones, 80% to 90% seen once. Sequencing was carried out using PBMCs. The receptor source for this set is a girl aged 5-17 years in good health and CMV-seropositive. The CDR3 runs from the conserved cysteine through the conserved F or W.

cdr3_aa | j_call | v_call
CAWSLDSKRGYTF | TRBJ1-2 | TRBV30
CASSLATKVRETQYF | TRBJ2-5 | TRBV5-8
CASSPDPGVKQPQHF | TRBJ1-5 | TRBV5-1
CASSYEGVHEQYF | TRBJ2-7 | TRBV6-1
CAWSTRSYGYTF | TRBJ1-2 | TRBV30
CASSFTSGASNEQFF | TRBJ2-1 | TRBV2
CASSLEPADNTGELFF | TRBJ2-2 | TRBV5-1
CAGAPYGGPQHF | TRBJ1-5 | TRBV2
CASGFRPVRAFF | TRBJ1-1 | TRBV12-5
CASSESGGNEQFF | TRBJ2-1 | TRBV10-1
CASSSGLQETQYF | TRBJ2-5 | TRBV11-2
CASSQGKGRDTEAFF | TRBJ1-1 | TRBV4-2
CATSRSPDRGIDEQYF | TRBJ2-7 | TRBV15
CASSPGSNSGANVLTF | TRBJ2-6 | TRBV14
CASSVGTSGGVDIQYF | TRBJ2-4 | TRBV9
CASSVPPNSGTSGGTDTQYF | TRBJ2-3 | TRBV6-1
CASSLERGGTEAFF | TRBJ1-1 | TRBV5-1
CASSDSPSGGSTDTQYF | TRBJ2-3 | TRBV6-4